This T cell receptor beta chain derives from a study of cytomegalovirus exposure and HLA in healthy donors. General study findings and limits: There were around 160 TCR beta chains listed as cytomegalovirus-associated. Clusters of TCRs from the first cohort tended to co-occur in the roughly 120 validation repertoires (as a later analysis found).

With respect to this clone: Its antigen is not known.

The data were produced by immunoSEQ multiplex PCR, yet TCRdb's version contains in-frame clones alone and is incomplete. The data contain tens of thousands of clones, around 89% of them singletons. The CDR3 extends over 17 amino acids. V lost 1 base, J lost 6 bases, and 14 bases stayed unmatched. Germline assignment: CDR1 LGHNA and CDR2 YNFKEQ. Input material: PBMCs. This sequence originates from a woman between 18 and 29 years old in good health and CMV-seronegative. The J gene is TRBJ2-7, the V gene TRBV4-2, with TRBD2 identical over 8 bases. The DNA of the CDR3 is TGTGCCAGCAGCCAAGGGAGGACGGAGGGACTAGATATCGAGCAGTACTTC. Amino acids: CASSQGRTEGLDIEQYF.